This TCR beta chain was observed in a study of memory CD4+ T cells and cytomegalovirus serostatus. The sort gate was single viable CD3+CD4+CD8-CD45RO+ cells for memory CD4+ T cells. Per the germline V gene, CDR1 is WSHSY and CDR2 is SAAADI. Between the trimmed V and J ends, which lost 8 bases and 6 bases, there was a span of 13 bases. The CDR3 length is 12 residues. The protocol was immunoSEQ multiplex PCR, while the TCRdb copy is restricted to in-frame clones and leaves out a portion. The data show some 52,000 clones, 80% to 90% seen once. This receptor was identified in an adult in good health and CMV-seropositive. The chain employs TRBV10-2 and TRBJ1-2; no definite D call. The sequencing input was memory CD4+ T cells from blood. DNA of the CDR3: TGCGCCAGCGGTGCGACAACTAATGGCTACACCTTC. This gives the protein CASGATTNGYTF.